The rows below give T cell receptor beta chains drawn from one sample of a study of beta chain features in type 1 diabetes. Repertoires were generated with immunoSEQ multiplex PCR, while TCRdb's copy carries only in-frame clones and drops some. The table lists about 240,000 clones, 25% to 35% of them singletons. Sample: central memory CD4+ T cells from blood. These receptors were obtained from a young man in good health. Each CDR3 is given with its conserved first and last residue. The size of a clone is reported for some rows only, either as once, few or many, or as a class for expanded clones.

j_call clone_size v_call cdr3_aa
TRBJ1-5 few TRBV5-4 CASSVGGTGVHQPQHF
TRBJ2-1 . TRBV6-6 CASSPSDRRNNEQFF
TRBJ2-1 few TRBV7-2 CASSQSRAHNEQFF
TRBJ2-7 few TRBV29-1 CSVGRDVYEQYF
TRBJ2-7 few TRBV20-1 CSASESYEQYF
TRBJ1-2 . TRBV7-6 CASSPGGLNYGYTF
TRBJ2-2 few TRBV29-1 CSVGVAGTTGELFF
TRBJ2-1 few TRBV10-2 CASTRAGIYNEQFF
TRBJ2-5 few TRBV15 CATSAPGLAGVETQYF
TRBJ2-7 few TRBV29-1 CSGISRTYEQYF
TRBJ2-7 . TRBV28 CASSPPGASGYEQYF
TRBJ2-3 . TRBV2 CASSVLSGSVTDTQYF
TRBJ1-1 few TRBV30 CAWSALKSTEAFF
TRBJ2-1 . TRBV7-2 CASSLTRTGQGGKQFF
TRBJ1-6 many TRBV13 CASGHRENSPLHF
TRBJ2-1 . TRBV5-1 CASSTGTSTYNEQFF
TRBJ2-5 . TRBV6-5 CASSYLARGRGRAQYF
TRBJ2-4 few TRBV27 CASSLSLRIQYF